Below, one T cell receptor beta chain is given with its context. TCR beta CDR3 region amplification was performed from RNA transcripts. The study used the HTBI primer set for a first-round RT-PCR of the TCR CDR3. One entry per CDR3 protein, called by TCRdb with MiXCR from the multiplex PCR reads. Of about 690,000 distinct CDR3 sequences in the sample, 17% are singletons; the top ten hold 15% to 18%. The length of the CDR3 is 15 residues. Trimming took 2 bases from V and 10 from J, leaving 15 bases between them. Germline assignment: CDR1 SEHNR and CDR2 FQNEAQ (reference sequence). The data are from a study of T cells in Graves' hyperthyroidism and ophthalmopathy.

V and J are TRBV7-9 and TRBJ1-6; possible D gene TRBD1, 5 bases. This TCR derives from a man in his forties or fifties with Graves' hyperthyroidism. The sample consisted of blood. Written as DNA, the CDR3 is TGTGCCAGCAGCTTACTGGACATGGGGCAGTCACCCCTCCACTTT. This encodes CASSLLDMGQSPLHF. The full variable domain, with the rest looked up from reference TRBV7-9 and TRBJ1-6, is DTGVSQNPRHKITKRGQNVTFRCDPISEHNRLYWYRQTLGQGPEFLTYFQNEAQLEKSRLLSDRFSAERPKGSFSTLEIQRTEQGDSAMYLCASSLLDMGQSPLHFGNGTRLTVT.